Listed below are T cell receptor beta chains from one sample, sequenced in a study of shared clonotypes between healthy human individuals. Repertoires were generated with immunoSEQ multiplex PCR, while TCRdb's copy carries only in-frame clones and drops some. Of hundreds of thousands of clones listed, 90% to 95% were seen once; the top ten hold 0.11%. The specimen sequenced was naive CD8+ T cells sorted from blood. The receptors here all came from a woman in her 30s in good health. Each CDR3 is given with its conserved first and last residue. D genes are given only for firm matches. Expanded clones are given a class, and other clones once, few, many or no size at all.

abundance	v_gene	j_gene	d_gene	CDR3aa	CDR3nt
NA	TRBV7-9	TRBJ1-2	NA	CASSPPSGRSYTF	TGTGCCAGCAGCCCCCCCTCTGGGAGAAGCTACACCTTC
NA	TRBV5-4	TRBJ2-2	TRBD2	CASSALAGVTGELFF	TGTGCCAGCAGCGCGCTAGCGGGAGTTACCGGGGAGCTGTTTTTT
NA	TRBV5-1	TRBJ2-7	TRBD1	CASSLTGTGGEQYF	TGCGCCAGCAGCTTGACCGGGACAGGGGGCGAGCAGTACTTC
NA	TRBV7-9	TRBJ2-7	NA	CASSRDPPYEQYF	TGTGCCAGCAGCCGGGACCCCCCCTACGAGCAGTACTTC
once	TRBV19	TRBJ2-3	TRBD2	CASSMSRASGRPSTDTQYF	TGTGCCAGTAGTATGTCTCGGGCTAGCGGGAGGCCATCCACAGATACGCAGTATTTT
NA	TRBV19	TRBJ2-7	NA	CASSIEQGSSYEQYF	TGTGCCAGTAGCATTGAACAGGGAAGCTCCTACGAGCAGTACTTC
NA	TRBV19	TRBJ2-1	TRBD2	CASSTPSAGVNEQFF	TGTGCCAGTAGTACCCCTTCGGCGGGGGTTAATGAGCAGTTCTTC
NA	TRBV11-2	TRBJ1-1	NA	CASSPALDPFF	TGTGCCAGCAGCCCGGCCCTAGACCCTTTCTTT
NA	TRBV4-1	TRBJ2-3	TRBD2	CASSPVAGGANTQYF	TGCGCCAGCAGCCCTGTGGCGGGAGGGGCGAATACGCAGTATTTT
NA	TRBV28	TRBJ2-1	NA	CASSFRGFSYNEQFF	TGTGCCAGCAGTTTCAGGGGATTCTCCTACAATGAGCAGTTCTTC
once	TRBV2	TRBJ1-2	NA	CASSEALGGGYTF	TGTGCCAGCAGTGAAGCGCTAGGGGGTGGCTACACCTTC
NA	TRBV2	TRBJ2-7	NA	CASRPGSSYEQYF	TGTGCCAGCCGACCCGGCAGCTCCTACGAGCAGTACTTC
NA	TRBV6-5	TRBJ2-7	TRBD2	CASRTGTSGSVQYF	TGTGCCAGCAGGACCGGGACTAGCGGGAGTGTGCAGTACTTC
NA	TRBV7-9	TRBJ2-1	NA	CASSGGGSLYNEQFF	TGTGCCAGCAGCGGCGGCGGAAGCCTCTACAATGAGCAGTTCTTC
NA	TRBV10-3	TRBJ2-7	TRBD2	CAISDLMGGWIEQYF	TGTGCCATCAGTGACCTTATGGGAGGGTGGATCGAGCAGTACTTC
NA	TRBV4-1	TRBJ1-5	NA	CASSQLGQPNQPQHF	TGCGCCAGCAGCCAATTAGGACAACCCAATCAGCCCCAGCATTTT
NA	TRBV5-4	TRBJ2-7	NA	CASSRPEGEQYF	TGTGCCAGCAGCCGCCCCGAGGGGGAGCAGTACTTC
NA	TRBV7-8	TRBJ2-7	TRBD2	CASSLYRGRGYEQYF	TGTGCCAGCAGCTTATATCGCGGGAGGGGCTACGAGCAGTACTTC
NA	TRBV11-2	TRBJ1-1	TRBD1	CASSPWDRGREFTEAFF	TGTGCCAGCAGCCCATGGGACAGGGGGCGGGAATTCACTGAAGCTTTCTTT
once	TRBV27	TRBJ2-6	NA	CASVRVYSSGANVLTF	TGTGCCAGCGTTCGGGTTTACAGCTCTGGGGCCAACGTCCTGACTTTC
NA	TRBV27	TRBJ2-7	TRBD2	CASQFGAGVSEQYF	TGTGCCAGCCAATTCGGGGCGGGGGTGAGCGAGCAGTACTTC
NA	TRBV19	TRBJ2-7	NA	CASSIEMGNEQYF	TGTGCCAGTAGTATTGAGATGGGGAACGAGCAGTACTTC
NA	TRBV5-1	TRBJ2-7	TRBD1	CASSVYSGTAYEQYF	TGCGCCAGCAGCGTTTACTCCGGGACAGCCTACGAGCAGTACTTC
NA	TRBV4-2	TRBJ2-7	NA	CASSQVQAGEAYEQYF	TGTGCCAGCAGCCAAGTACAAGCGGGCGAGGCTTACGAGCAGTACTTC
NA	TRBV6-5	TRBJ1-2	TRBD1	CASSYSAGGGGYTF	TGTGCCAGCAGTTACTCTGCAGGGGGAGGTGGCTACACCTTC
NA	TRBV28	TRBJ1-1	NA	CASSLLGGNTEAFF	TGTGCCAGCAGTTTACTCGGGGGGAACACTGAAGCTTTCTTT
NA	TRBV4-1	TRBJ2-2	NA	CASSPHVGSSNTGELFF	TGCGCCAGCAGTCCTCACGTTGGCTCTTCGAACACCGGGGAGCTGTTTTTT
NA	TRBV5-6	TRBJ2-5	TRBD1	CASSRTGGWGETQYF	TGTGCCAGCAGCCGGACAGGGGGCTGGGGAGAGACCCAGTACTTC
NA	TRBV7-9	TRBJ2-7	NA	CASSRADYEQYF	TGTGCCAGCAGCCGGGCCGACTACGAGCAGTACTTC
NA	TRBV28	TRBJ2-2	NA	CASSLVPISGSGELFF	TGTGCCAGCAGTTTAGTCCCCATCTCAGGGTCCGGGGAGCTGTTTTTT
NA	TRBV5-1	TRBJ2-3	TRBD1	CASSSTGGADTQYF	TGCGCCAGCAGCTCTACAGGGGGCGCAGATACGCAGTATTTT
NA	TRBV13	TRBJ2-5	NA	CASSSLRDTNEETQYF	TGTGCCAGCAGCTCGCTCCGGGACACAAATGAGGAGACCCAGTACTTC
NA	TRBV7-6	TRBJ2-7	NA	CASSLRLASGYEQYF	TGTGCCAGCAGCTTAAGGCTAGCCTCGGGCTACGAGCAGTACTTC
NA	TRBV29-1	TRBJ2-5	NA	CSVTQETQYF	TGCAGCGTTACCCAAGAGACCCAGTACTTC
once	TRBV28	TRBJ1-1	NA	CASSGNRDTKNTEAFF	TGTGCCAGCAGTGGTAACCGGGACACAAAGAACACTGAAGCTTTCTTT
once	TRBV9	TRBJ2-2	TRBD2	CASSAGLATGELFF	TGTGCCAGCAGCGCGGGACTAGCCACCGGGGAGCTGTTTTTT
NA	TRBV27	TRBJ2-7	NA	CASSLREPTYEQYF	TGTGCCAGCAGTTTAAGGGAGCCTACCTACGAGCAGTACTTC
NA	TRBV13	TRBJ2-1	TRBD2	CASRSETSGIYNEQFF	TGTGCCAGCAGATCCGAGACTAGCGGGATATACAATGAGCAGTTCTTC
NA	TRBV27	TRBJ2-3	TRBD2	CASSWAGGPADTQYF	TGTGCCAGCAGTTGGGCGGGAGGGCCGGCAGATACGCAGTATTTT
NA	TRBV20-1	TRBJ2-1	NA	CSARDNREQFF	TGCAGTGCTAGAGATAACAGGGAGCAGTTCTTC
once	TRBV6-1	TRBJ2-2	NA	CASSEVGGTGELFF	TGTGCCAGCAGTGAGGTTGGAGGGACCGGGGAGCTGTTTTTT
NA	TRBV29-1	TRBJ2-3	TRBD2	CSVEWTSGRKTDTQYF	TGCAGCGTTGAATGGACTAGCGGGAGAAAGACAGATACGCAGTATTTT
NA	TRBV2	TRBJ2-7	NA	CASSETGPSSYEQYF	TGTGCCAGCAGTGAAACCGGGCCAAGCTCCTACGAGCAGTACTTC
NA	TRBV2	TRBJ2-7	TRBD2	CASSTTREGTYEQYF	TGTGCCAGCAGTACAACCCGGGAGGGAACCTACGAGCAGTACTTC
NA	TRBV29-1	TRBJ2-1	TRBD2	CSVDANLAGNEQFF	TGCAGCGTTGATGCTAATCTAGCGGGAAATGAGCAGTTCTTC
NA	TRBV4-1	TRBJ1-6	NA	CASSQLLRGVNSPLHF	TGCGCCAGCAGCCAACTCCTCCGGGGCGTTAATTCACCCCTCCACTTT
NA	TRBV19	TRBJ2-7	TRBD1	CASSIGQVPSYEQYF	TGTGCCAGTAGTATCGGACAGGTACCTTCCTACGAGCAGTACTTC
NA	TRBV29-1	TRBJ2-6	NA	CSVEPGDGANVLTF	TGCAGCGTTGAACCGGGGGATGGGGCCAACGTCCTGACTTTC
NA	TRBV10-3	TRBJ1-5	NA	CAISGPGSPQHF	TGTGCCATCAGTGGCCCAGGGTCACCCCAGCATTTT
NA	TRBV30	TRBJ1-1	NA	CAWAQRGGFMNTEAFF	TGTGCCTGGGCCCAGAGGGGCGGTTTCATGAACACTGAAGCTTTCTTT
NA	TRBV11-2	TRBJ2-5	NA	CASSFPMYQETQYF	TGTGCCAGCAGCTTCCCAATGTACCAAGAGACCCAGTACTTC